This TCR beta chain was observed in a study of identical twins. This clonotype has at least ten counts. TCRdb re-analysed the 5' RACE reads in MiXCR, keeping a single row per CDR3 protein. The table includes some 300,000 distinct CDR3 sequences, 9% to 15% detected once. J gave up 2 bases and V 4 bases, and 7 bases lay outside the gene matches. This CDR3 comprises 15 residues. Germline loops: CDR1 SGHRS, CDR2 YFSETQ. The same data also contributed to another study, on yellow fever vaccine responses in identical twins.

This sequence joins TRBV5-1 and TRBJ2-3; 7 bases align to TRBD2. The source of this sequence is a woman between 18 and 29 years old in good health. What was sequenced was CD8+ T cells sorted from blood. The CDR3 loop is CASSRDYPNTDTQYF. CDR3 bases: TGCGCCAGCAGCAGGGACTACCCGAACACAGATACGCAGTATTTT.